The 24 T cell receptor beta chains in this list originate from one sample, sequenced in a study of OX40 agonist ivuxolimab in advanced cancers. Measured with immunoSEQ multiplex PCR; TCRdb has only the in-frame clones, and not every one. The sample records over 90,000 clones, 85% to 90% being singletons. The sequences come from CD4+ or CD8+ T cells sorted from blood, collected in a trial of the OX40 agonist ivuxolimab. These receptors all stem from an adult with an advanced solid tumor such as melanoma, head and neck, liver or kidney cancer.

The chain employs TRBV11-2 and TRBJ1-5; 9 bases agree with TRBD1. Unmatched junction bases numbered 7, after V lost 2 bases and J lost 5 bases. The germline gives CDR1 SGHAT, CDR2 FQNNGV. This CDR3 spans 16 amino acids. The CDR3 DNA is TGTGCCAGCAGCTTAAAGGGGGACAGGGCGGATCAGCCCCAGCATTTT. It is translated as CASSLKGDRADQPQHF.

This sequence joins TRBV21-1 and TRBJ2-7; TRBD2 reflects the table's D call only, with no check against the DNA. TRBV21-1 has pseudogene status. The CDR3 covers 16 residues. The CDR3 sequence is CASSKGAGGISYEQYF. The CDR3 nucleotides are TGTGCCAGCAGCAAAGGGGCCGGGGGGATCTCCTACGAGCAGTACTTC.

The chain joins TRBV5-5 to TRBJ2-1; tentatively, D is TRBD1 (6 bases). V lost 4 bases and J lost 5, with 16 bases in between. Germline V CDR1 and CDR2: SGHKS, YYEKEE (reference sequence). The CDR3 extends over 15 amino acids. The CDR3 spells CASSQSPGANNEQFF. In DNA, the CDR3 is TGTGCCAGCAGCCAGAGCCCAGGGGCCAACAATGAGCAGTTCTTC.

The rearrangement uses TRBV6-1 and TRBJ1-5; D possibly corresponds to TRBD1 (6 bases). The CDR3 totals 15 residues. The germline gives CDR1 MNHNS, CDR2 SASEGT. Trimming pared 7 bases from V and 6 bases from J, leaving 19 bases between. CDR3 coding DNA: TGTGCCAGCAATAGAGGGGGGGACGGGGGTCAGCCCCAGCATTTT. The encoded protein is CASNRGGDGGQPQHF.

The sample holds a few counts of this clone. V and J are TRBV25-1 and TRBJ2-6; D is ambiguous. Trimming pared 4 bases from V and 0 bases from J, leaving 4 bases between. CDR1 is MGHDK and CDR2 is SYGVNS in the germline V gene. The CDR3 sequence is 14 residues long. The DNA of the CDR3 is TGTGCCAGCAGTGTGAGCTCTGGGGCCAACGTCCTGACTTTC. Translating gives CASSVSSGANVLTF.

This chain uses TRBV9 with TRBJ2-7; 7 nucleotides match TRBD1. The CDR3 contains 15 residues. The J segment lost 0 bases and the V segment lost 4 bases, leaving 7 bases of the junction unmatched. Germline CDR1 SGDLS, CDR2 YYNGEE. CDR3: CASSLSRGSSYEQYF. DNA of the CDR3: TGTGCCAGCAGCCTAAGCAGGGGGTCCTCCTACGAGCAGTACTTC.

This chain connects TRBV2 to TRBJ1-2; 8 bases are a match to TRBD1. Losses at the gene ends were 2 bases for V and 3 bases for J; bases not matched to a gene: 8. The CDR3 sequence is 16 residues long. CDR1 is SNHLY, CDR2 FYNNEI, per germline. CDR3 amino acids: CASSEWQGAQDYGYTF. CDR3 nucleotides: TGTGCCAGCAGTGAATGGCAGGGGGCGCAGGACTATGGCTACACCTTC. Combining the CDR3 with reference TRBV2 and TRBJ1-2 gives the whole variable domain EPEVTQTPSHQVTQMGQEVILRCVPISNHLYFYWYRQILGQKVEFLVSFYNNEISEKSEIFDDQFSVERPDGSNFTLKIRSTKLEDSAMYFCASSEWQGAQDYGYTFGSGTRLTVV.

The rearrangement uses TRBV30 and TRBJ1-6; D might be TRBD1 (6 bases). The CDR3 is 14 amino acids. CDR1 is GTSNPN and CDR2 is SVGIG in the germline V gene (reference sequence). V shed 3 bases and J shed 10 bases, with 16 bases lying between them. The CDR3 reads CAWRQGISGSPLHF. CDR3 coding DNA: TGTGCCTGGAGGCAGGGGATATCGGGATCACCCCTCCACTTT.

This chain connects TRBV14 to TRBJ1-1; tentatively, D is TRBD1 (6 bases). V lost 2 bases to trimming and J lost 5 bases, with 12 bases between them. This CDR3 spans 14 amino acids. In germline, CDR1 is SGHDN, CDR2 FVKESK. The CDR3 spells CASSQLQGRTEAFF. The CDR3, as DNA: TGTGCCAGCAGCCAACTTCAGGGGCGAACTGAAGCTTTCTTT.

Only one count was recorded for this clone. The chain has TRBV2 and TRBJ1-5; D unclear. Germline loops: CDR1 SNHLY, CDR2 FYNNEI. The V end was cut by 6 bases, the J end by 6 bases, with 12 bases between. The CDR3 length is 13 residues. CDR3: CASSRHSGQPQHF. The CDR3 nucleotides read TGTGCCAGCAGCCGACATTCAGGTCAGCCCCAGCATTTT.

There are a few counts of this clone. The V call is TRBV2, the J call TRBJ2-1, with a possible D match to TRBD1 (5 bases). This CDR3 contains 13 residues. The V end lost 8 bases, the J end lost 2 bases, and 10 bases lay between the germline ends. Germline CDR1 reads SNHLY; CDR2 reads FYNNEI. This CDR3 is CASVGLPYNEQFF. The CDR3 DNA reads as TGTGCCAGCGTGGGGCTCCCCTACAATGAGCAGTTCTTC.

The rearrangement joins TRBV5-4 to TRBJ2-5; D may correspond to TRBD1 or TRBD2 (7 bases each). The CDR3 is 16 residues long. The germline V gene has CDR1 SGHNT and CDR2 YYREEE (reference sequence). V gave up 3 bases and J gave up 2 bases, with 17 bases separating them. This CDR3 is CASSSGGGRFQETQYF. CDR3 coding DNA: TGTGCCAGCAGCTCAGGGGGGGGGCGCTTTCAAGAGACCCAGTACTTC.

V gene TRBV5-1 combines with J gene TRBJ1-4; D is unclear. The CDR3 runs 13 residues. Germline V CDR1 and CDR2: SGHRS, YFSETQ. Trimming shortened V by 3 bases and J by 2 bases, and 5 bases separated the two germline ends. Written as DNA, the CDR3 is TGCGCCAGCAGCTCAGTCACTAATGAAAAACTGTTTTTT. The encoded protein is CASSSVTNEKLFF.

The rearrangement links TRBV6-6 to TRBJ2-2; 7 positions agree with TRBD1. This CDR3 comprises 14 residues. Germline V gene sequence: CDR1 MNHNY, CDR2 SVGAGI (reference sequence). V shed 4 bases, J shed 6 bases, and the junction held 5 bases outside the gene matches. The CDR3 sequence is CASSSADRAGELFF. The CDR3 coding sequence is TGTGCCAGCAGTTCCGCAGACAGGGCCGGGGAGCTGTTTTTT.

This clone was observed a single time. This sequence joins TRBV11-2 and TRBJ2-7, with D tentatively TRBD1 (8 bases). The length of the CDR3 is 16 residues. Germline V gene data show CDR1 as SGHAT and CDR2 as FQNNGV. The V end was cut by 1 base, the J end by 3 bases, with 16 bases between. CDR3 nucleotides: TGTGCCAGCAGCTTAGCTACAGGGGGGGGACTCTACGAGCAGTACTTC. Its translation is CASSLATGGGLYEQYF.

In its sample, this clone was seen once. The V gene is TRBV10-3, the J gene TRBJ2-5, with D perhaps matching TRBD1 (6 bases). The DNA end lines up better with TRBJ2-7; the J call may be wrong. The CDR3 spans 16 residues. Germline CDR1 and CDR2: ENHRY and SYGVKD. CDR3 residues: CAISLTTGNYVYEQYF. CDR3 in DNA: TGTGCCATCAGCTTGACCACAGGGAATTATGTCTACGAGCAGTACTTC.

The sample holds one count of this clone. The V and J genes are TRBV5-1 and TRBJ2-5; D is perhaps TRBD1 (6 bases). V shed 9 bases and J shed 2 bases, with 29 bases lying between them. Germline CDR1 is SGHRS and CDR2 is YFSETQ. There are 18 residues in the CDR3. In nucleotides, the CDR3 is TGCGCCATCAAGTGGGTTTCCTACAATGACAGGACACAAGAGACCCAGTACTTC. It is translated as CAIKWVSYNDRTQETQYF.

This chain uses TRBV9 with TRBJ2-1; tentatively, D is TRBD2 (6 bases). The CDR3 consists of 10 residues. V lost 7 bases and J 7 bases, leaving 6 bases between the germline ends. Germline V gene lookup returns CDR1 SGDLS and CDR2 YYNGEE. The CDR3 reads CASGRNEQFF. The CDR3 region has the DNA TGTGCCAGCGGGAGGAATGAGCAGTTCTTC. The full variable domain, completed using reference TRBV9 and TRBJ2-1, is DSGVTQTPKHLITATGQRVTLRCSPRSGDLSVYWYQQSLDQGLQFLIQYYNGEERAKGNILERFSAQQFPDLHSELNLSSLELGDSALYFCASGRNEQFFGPGTRLTVL.

The chain carries TRBV14 and TRBJ2-7; TRBD2 is a possible D gene (6 bases). CDR1 and CDR2 (germline): SGHDN, FVKESK. The CDR3 has 15 amino acids. V was cut by 1 base and J by 1 base, with 11 bases left in between. The CDR3 protein is CASSQVGTASYEQYF. CDR3 in DNA: TGTGCCAGCAGCCAAGTGGGGACTGCGTCCTACGAGCAGTACTTC.

This chain uses TRBV27 with TRBJ2-3; D may be TRBD1 (5 bases). The V end was cut by 2 bases, the J end by 2 bases, with 11 bases between. This CDR3 comprises 15 residues. From germline, CDR1 is MNHEY and CDR2 SMNVEV (reference sequence). The CDR3 region is CASSLSRATTDTQYF. CDR3 nucleotide sequence: TGTGCCAGCAGTTTAAGCAGGGCCACCACAGATACGCAGTATTTT.

The J gene is TRBJ2-3, the V gene TRBV30, with TRBD2 as a possible D gene (6 bases). The V gene's germline CDR1 is GTSNPN and CDR2 SVGIG (reference sequence). The CDR3 has 14 residues. V was shortened by 3 bases and J by 8 bases, with 18 bases between the two germline ends. CDR3 region: CAWSGSRDFLTQYF. The CDR3 region has the DNA TGTGCCTGGAGCGGGAGCCGGGATTTTCTTACGCAGTATTTT.

Only one count was recorded for this clone. V gene TRBV6-5 combines with J gene TRBJ2-1; 9 bases agree with TRBD2. J gave up 5 bases and V 6 bases, and 8 bases lay outside the gene matches. This CDR3 has 15 amino acids. Germline CDR1 MNHEY, CDR2 SVGAGI. The CDR3 protein is CASRFSGSGDNEQFF. CDR3 in DNA: TGTGCCAGCAGGTTTAGCGGGAGCGGCGACAATGAGCAGTTCTTC.

This clone was counted a single time. The chain joins TRBV7-2 to TRBJ2-7; D is possibly TRBD2 (6 bases). Looked up from germline, CDR1 is SGHTA and CDR2 is FQGNSA. Trimming left V 5 bases short and J 6 bases short, with 14 bases between. The CDR3 has 13 residues. The CDR3, as DNA: TGTGCCAGCAGCGACTGGGGGGTTTCCGAGCAGTACTTC. It specifies CASSDWGVSEQYF.

This chain joins TRBV5-1 and TRBJ2-5, with D unclear. The CDR3 loop spans 15 amino acids. Trimming shortened V by 0 bases and J by 2 bases, and 11 bases separated the two germline ends. Germline V gives CDR1 SGHRS, CDR2 YFSETQ. CDR3 DNA: TGCGCCAGCAGCTTGGAACGGCCAGGACAAGAGACCCAGTACTTC. Its translation: CASSLERPGQETQYF.